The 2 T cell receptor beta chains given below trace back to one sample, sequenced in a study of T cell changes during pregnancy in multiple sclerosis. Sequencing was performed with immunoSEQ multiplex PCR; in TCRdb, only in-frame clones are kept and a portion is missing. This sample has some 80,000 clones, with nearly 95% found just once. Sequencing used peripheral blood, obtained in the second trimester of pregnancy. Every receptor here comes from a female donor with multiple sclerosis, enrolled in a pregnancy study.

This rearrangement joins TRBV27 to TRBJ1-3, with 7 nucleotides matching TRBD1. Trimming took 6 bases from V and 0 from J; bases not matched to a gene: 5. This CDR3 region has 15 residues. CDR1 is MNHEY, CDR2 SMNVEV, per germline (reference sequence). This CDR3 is CASRENRGSGNTIYF. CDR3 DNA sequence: TGTGCCAGCAGGGAAAACAGGGGCTCTGGAAACACCATATATTTT.

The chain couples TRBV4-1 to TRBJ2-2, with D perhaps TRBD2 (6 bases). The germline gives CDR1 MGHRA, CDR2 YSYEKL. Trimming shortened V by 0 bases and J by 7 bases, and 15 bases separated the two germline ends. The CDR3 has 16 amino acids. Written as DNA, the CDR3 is TGCGCCAGCAGCCAAGACACCCTTGCGCGGGGCGGGGAGCTGTTTTTT. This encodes CASSQDTLARGGELFF.